This T cell receptor (beta chain) was obtained from a study of cytomegalovirus exposure and HLA in healthy donors. Both 60 Vbeta primers and 13 Jbeta primers went into the PCR. TCRdb keeps only in-frame clones here, not all; method: immunoSEQ multiplex PCR. This table holds around 100,000 clones, around 70% found once. Whole-study findings and limits: It is likely that the observed cluster of highly shared sequence variants was a sequencing artifact.

Losses at the gene ends were 8 bases for V and 7 bases for J; bases not matched to a gene: 6. Germline CDR1 MNHEY, CDR2 SMNVEV (reference sequence). The CDR3 length is 12 residues. A note on this clone: Its antigen is undetermined.

Specimen: PBMCs. V gene TRBV27 combines with J gene TRBJ1-2, with TRBD1 matching over 8 bases. The clonotype was recovered from a man aged 25 to 40 in good health and CMV-seropositive. CDR3 nucleotide sequence: TGTGCCAGCTCGGGCAGGGGGCTTGGCTACACCTTC. Its translation is CASSGRGLGYTF.